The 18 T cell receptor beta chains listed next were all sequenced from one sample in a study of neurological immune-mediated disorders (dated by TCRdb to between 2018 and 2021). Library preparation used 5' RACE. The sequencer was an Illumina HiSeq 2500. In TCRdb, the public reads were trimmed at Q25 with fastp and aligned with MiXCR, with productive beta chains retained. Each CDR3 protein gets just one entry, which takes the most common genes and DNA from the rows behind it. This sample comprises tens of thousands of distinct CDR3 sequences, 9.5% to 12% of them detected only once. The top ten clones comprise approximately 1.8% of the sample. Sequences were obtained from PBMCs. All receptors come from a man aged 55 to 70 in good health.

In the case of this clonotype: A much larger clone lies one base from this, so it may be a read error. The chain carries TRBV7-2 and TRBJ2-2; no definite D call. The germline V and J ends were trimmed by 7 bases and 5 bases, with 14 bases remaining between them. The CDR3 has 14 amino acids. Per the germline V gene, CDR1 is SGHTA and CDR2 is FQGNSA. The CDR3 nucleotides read TGTGCCAGCACCCTCATTCCCAAAACCGGGGAGCTGTTTTTT. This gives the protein CASTLIPKTGELFF.

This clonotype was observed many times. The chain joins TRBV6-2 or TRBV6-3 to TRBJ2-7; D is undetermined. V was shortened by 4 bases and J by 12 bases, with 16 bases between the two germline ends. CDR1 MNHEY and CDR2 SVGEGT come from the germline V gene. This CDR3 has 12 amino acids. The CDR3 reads CASSSAGFTTYF. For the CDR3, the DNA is TGTGCCAGCAGTTCCGCAGGCTTCACCACGTACTTC.

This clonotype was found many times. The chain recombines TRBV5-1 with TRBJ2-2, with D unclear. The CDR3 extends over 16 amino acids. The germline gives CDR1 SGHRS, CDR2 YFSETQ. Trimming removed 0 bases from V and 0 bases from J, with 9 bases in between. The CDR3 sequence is CASSLAVGANTGELFF. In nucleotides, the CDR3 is TGCGCCAGCAGCTTGGCGGTTGGCGCGAACACCGGGGAGCTGTTTTTT. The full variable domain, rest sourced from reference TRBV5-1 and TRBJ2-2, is KAGVTQTPRYLIKTRGQQVTLSCSPISGHRSVSWYQQTPGQGLQFLFEYFSETQRNKGNFPGRFSGRQFSNSRSEMNVSTLELGDSALYLCASSLAVGANTGELFFGEGSRLTVL.

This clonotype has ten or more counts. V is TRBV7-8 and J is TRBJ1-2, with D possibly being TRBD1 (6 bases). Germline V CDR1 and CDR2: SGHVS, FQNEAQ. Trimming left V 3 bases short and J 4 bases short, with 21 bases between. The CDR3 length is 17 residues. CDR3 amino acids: CASSLLYGDGGLYGYTF. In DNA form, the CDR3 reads TGTGCCAGCAGCTTGCTATATGGGGACGGGGGGCTCTATGGCTACACCTTC.

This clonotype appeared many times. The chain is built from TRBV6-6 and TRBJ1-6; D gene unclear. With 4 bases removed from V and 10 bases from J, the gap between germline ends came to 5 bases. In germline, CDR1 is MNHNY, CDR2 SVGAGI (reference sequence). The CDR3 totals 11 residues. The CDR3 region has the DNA TGTGCCAGCAGTTCCCAATCACCCCTCCACTTT. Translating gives CASSSQSPLHF.

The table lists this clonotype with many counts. Here the CDR3 reads CASSFLHEQFF. The CDR3 DNA follows: TGTGCCAGCAGTTTCCTCCATGAGCAGTTCTTC. This chain uses TRBV12-3 or TRBV12-4 with TRBJ2-1; D is unclear. The CDR3 length is 11 residues. V was shortened by 3 bases and J by 8 bases, with 5 bases between the two germline ends.

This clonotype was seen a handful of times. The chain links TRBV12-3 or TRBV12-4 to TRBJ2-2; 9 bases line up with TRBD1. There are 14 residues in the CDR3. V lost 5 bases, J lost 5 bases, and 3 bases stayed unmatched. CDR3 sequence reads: CASSRQGDTGELFF. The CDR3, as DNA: TGTGCCAGCAGTCGACAGGGGGATACCGGGGAGCTGTTTTTT.

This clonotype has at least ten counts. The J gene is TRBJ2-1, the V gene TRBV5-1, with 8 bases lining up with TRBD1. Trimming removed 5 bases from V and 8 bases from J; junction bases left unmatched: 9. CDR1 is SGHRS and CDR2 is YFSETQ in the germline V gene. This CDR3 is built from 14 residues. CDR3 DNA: TGCGCCAGCAGGGAGGGACAGGCTTCGGATGAGCAGTTCTTC. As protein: CASREGQASDEQFF.

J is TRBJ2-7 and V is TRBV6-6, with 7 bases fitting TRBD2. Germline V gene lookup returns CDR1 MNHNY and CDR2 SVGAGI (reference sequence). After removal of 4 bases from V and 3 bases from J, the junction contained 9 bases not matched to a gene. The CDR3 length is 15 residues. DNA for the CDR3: TGTGCCAGCAGTTTAGTACTATCGGGGGGCTACGAGCAGTACTTC. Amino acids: CASSLVLSGGYEQYF.

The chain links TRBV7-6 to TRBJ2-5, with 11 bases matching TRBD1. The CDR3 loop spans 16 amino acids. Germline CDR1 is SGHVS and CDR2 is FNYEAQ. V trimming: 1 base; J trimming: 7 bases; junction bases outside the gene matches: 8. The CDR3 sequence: CASSLVGTGGTVTQYF. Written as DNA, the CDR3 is TGTGCCAGCAGCTTAGTTGGGACAGGGGGTACAGTGACCCAGTACTTC.

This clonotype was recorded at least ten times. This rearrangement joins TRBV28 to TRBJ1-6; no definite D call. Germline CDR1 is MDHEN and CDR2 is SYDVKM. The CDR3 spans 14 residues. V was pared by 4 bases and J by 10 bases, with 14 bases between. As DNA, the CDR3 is TGTGCCAGCAGTTCACCCGAGGTTTGGTCACCCCTCCACTTT. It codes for CASSSPEVWSPLHF.

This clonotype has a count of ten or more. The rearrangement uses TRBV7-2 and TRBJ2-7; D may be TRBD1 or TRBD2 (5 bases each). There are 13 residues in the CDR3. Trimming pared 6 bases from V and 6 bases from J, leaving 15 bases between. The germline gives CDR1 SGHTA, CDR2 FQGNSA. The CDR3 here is CASRRGQGREQYF. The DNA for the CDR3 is TGTGCCAGCAGGAGAGGGCAGGGACGCGAGCAGTACTTC.

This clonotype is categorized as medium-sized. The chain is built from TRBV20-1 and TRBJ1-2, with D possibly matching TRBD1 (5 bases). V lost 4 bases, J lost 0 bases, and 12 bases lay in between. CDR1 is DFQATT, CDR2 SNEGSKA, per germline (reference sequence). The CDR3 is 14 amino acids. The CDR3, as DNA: TGCAGTGCTATAGCCGGGGGAACTAACTATGGCTACACCTTC. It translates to CSAIAGGTNYGYTF.

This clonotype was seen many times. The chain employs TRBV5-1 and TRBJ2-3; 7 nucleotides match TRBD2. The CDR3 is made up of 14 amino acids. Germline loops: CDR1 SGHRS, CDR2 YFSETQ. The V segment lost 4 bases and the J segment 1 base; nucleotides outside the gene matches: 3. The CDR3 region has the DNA TGCGCCAGCAGCGGGGGGAGGGGCACAGATACGCAGTATTTT. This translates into CASSGGRGTDTQYF.

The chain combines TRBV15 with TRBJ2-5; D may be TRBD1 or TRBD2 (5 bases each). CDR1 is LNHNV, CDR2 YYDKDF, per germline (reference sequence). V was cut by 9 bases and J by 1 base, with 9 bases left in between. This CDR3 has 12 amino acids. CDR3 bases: TGTGCCACTTCGGGGCCCCAAGAGACCCAGTACTTC. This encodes CATSGPQETQYF.

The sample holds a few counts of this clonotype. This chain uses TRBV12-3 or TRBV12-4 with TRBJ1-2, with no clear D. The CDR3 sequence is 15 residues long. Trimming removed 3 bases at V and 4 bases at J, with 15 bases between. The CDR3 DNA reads TGTGCCAGCAGTTTGTCGCCAGACCGCGGCTATGGCTACACCTTC. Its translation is CASSLSPDRGYGYTF.

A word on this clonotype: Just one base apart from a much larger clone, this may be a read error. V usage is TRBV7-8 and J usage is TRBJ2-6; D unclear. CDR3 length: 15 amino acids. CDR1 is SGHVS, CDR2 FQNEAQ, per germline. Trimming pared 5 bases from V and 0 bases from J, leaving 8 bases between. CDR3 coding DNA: TGTGCCAGCAGCGCCAGGTCCTCTGGGGCCAACGTCCTGACTTTC. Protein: CASSARSSGANVLTF.

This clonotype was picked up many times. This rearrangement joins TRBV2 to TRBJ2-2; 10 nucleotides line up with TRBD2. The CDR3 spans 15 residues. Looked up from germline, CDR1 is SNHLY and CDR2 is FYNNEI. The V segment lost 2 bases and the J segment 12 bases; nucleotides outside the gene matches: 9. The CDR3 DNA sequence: TGTGCCAGCAGTGAAATGGGTCTAGCGGGGGTGCAGCTGTTTTTT. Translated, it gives CASSEMGLAGVQLFF.